Below are 9 T cell receptor beta chains sequenced from a single sample in a study of blood T cell repertoires in COVID-19. The table came from immunoSEQ multiplex PCR; TCRdb's copy has only in-frame clones and leaves some out. The sample lists about 100,000 clones, approximately 88% occurring once. The specimen was peripheral blood. These receptors were obtained from a human donor in a cohort sampled during active COVID-19.

This clone was counted only a few times. The junction differs from germline at one of its ends, possibly a read error. V is TRBV23-1 and J is TRBJ2-7; perhaps TRBD2 as D (5 bases). TRBV23-1 is sorted into the ORF group, with uncertain function. CDR3 size: 11 residues. The CDR3 nucleotides are TGCGCCAGCAGTCAATTTGGGTCCGGGGACTTC. Its translation is CASSQFGSGDF.

The CDR3 DNA is TGTGCCAGCAGTGAAGCAGGGACAGGGTATGAAAAACTGTTTTTT. Amino acids: CASSEAGTGYEKLFF. The chain employs TRBV2 and TRBJ1-4, with 9 bases matching TRBD1. With V trimmed by 0 bases and J by 6 bases, 2 bases remained unmatched. This CDR3 region has 15 residues. Looked up from germline, CDR1 is SNHLY and CDR2 is FYNNEI.

This chain uses TRBV5-1 with TRBJ2-5, with a possible D match to TRBD2 (6 bases). Germline V gene sequence: CDR1 SGHRS, CDR2 YFSETQ. The V gene lost 0 bases and the J gene lost 2 bases, with 11 bases spanning the gap. This CDR3 is built from 15 residues. CDR3 bases: TGCGCCAGCAGCTTGGTGCGGGGTACACAAGAGACCCAGTACTTC. Protein: CASSLVRGTQETQYF.

V gene TRBV28 combines with J gene TRBJ1-1, with a possible D match to TRBD1 (5 bases). This CDR3 comprises 14 residues. The V and J ends lost 4 bases and 4 bases respectively, with 13 bases between them. Per germline, CDR1 MDHEN and CDR2 SYDVKM. CDR3 nucleotide sequence: TGTGCCAGCAGTTCTGCTCCCAGGGCCACTGAAGCTTTCTTT. It encodes CASSSAPRATEAFF.

The chain uses TRBV3-1 (or the pseudogene TRBV3-2) and TRBJ1-1; D ambiguous. CDR1 and CDR2 from the germline V gene are LGHDT and YNNKEL (reference sequence). Between the trimmed V and J ends, which lost 1 base and 1 base, there was a span of 7 bases. This CDR3 has 14 residues. The CDR3 coding sequence is TGTGCCAGCAGCCAAGGATACGGGAACACTGAAGCTTTCTTT. Protein sequence: CASSQGYGNTEAFF.

The gene calls are TRBV12-3 or TRBV12-4 and TRBJ2-1; D uncertain. Trimming took off 5 bases at V and 7 bases at J, with 6 bases between the two ends. The CDR3 spans 11 residues. Here the CDR3 DNA reads TGTGCCAGCAGTCCTAGGAATGAGCAGTTCTTC. Its translation is CASSPRNEQFF.

The J gene is TRBJ1-5, the V gene TRBV2; D is undetermined. This CDR3 spans 16 amino acids. The V gene's germline CDR1 is SNHLY and CDR2 FYNNEI. V dropped 4 bases and J dropped 3 bases, with 16 bases sitting between them. The CDR3 DNA follows: TGTGCCAGCAGTGGTCGGAAGGCGGTTCTCAATCAGCCCCAGCATTTT. Amino acid sequence: CASSGRKAVLNQPQHF.

This rearrangement joins TRBV7-2 to TRBJ1-2; D gene unclear. Germline V CDR1 and CDR2: SGHTA, FQGNSA. The V and J ends lost 3 bases and 3 bases respectively, with 14 bases between them. There are 15 residues in the CDR3. CDR3: CASSFGMRWYYGYTF. The CDR3, as DNA: TGTGCCAGCAGCTTCGGTATGAGGTGGTACTATGGCTACACCTTC.

V gene TRBV7-2 combines with J gene TRBJ2-3; 9 nucleotides match TRBD2. This CDR3 has 16 residues. V trimming: 8 bases; J trimming: 0 bases; junction bases outside the gene matches: 9. In germline, CDR1 is SGHTA, CDR2 FQGNSA. CDR3 loop: CASSLAGTSSTDTQYF. Written as DNA, the CDR3 is TGTGCCAGCTCCCTAGCGGGGACGTCTAGCACAGATACGCAGTATTTT.